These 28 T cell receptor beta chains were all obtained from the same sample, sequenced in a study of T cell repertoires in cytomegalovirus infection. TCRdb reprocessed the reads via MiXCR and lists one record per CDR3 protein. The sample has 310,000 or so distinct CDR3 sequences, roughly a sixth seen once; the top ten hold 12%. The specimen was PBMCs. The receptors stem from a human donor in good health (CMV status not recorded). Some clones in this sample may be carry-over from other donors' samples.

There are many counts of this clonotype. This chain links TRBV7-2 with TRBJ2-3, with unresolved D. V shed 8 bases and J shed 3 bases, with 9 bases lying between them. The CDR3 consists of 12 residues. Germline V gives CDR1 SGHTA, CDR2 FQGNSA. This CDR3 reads CASALSTDTQYF. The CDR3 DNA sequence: TGTGCCAGCGCCTTAAGTACAGATACGCAGTATTTT. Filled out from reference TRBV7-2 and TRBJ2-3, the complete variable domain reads GAGVSQSPSNKVTEKGKDVELRCDPISGHTALYWYRQSLGQGLEFLIYFQGNSAPDKSGLPSDRFSAERTGGSVSTLTIQRTQQEDSAVYLCASALSTDTQYFGPGTRLTVL.

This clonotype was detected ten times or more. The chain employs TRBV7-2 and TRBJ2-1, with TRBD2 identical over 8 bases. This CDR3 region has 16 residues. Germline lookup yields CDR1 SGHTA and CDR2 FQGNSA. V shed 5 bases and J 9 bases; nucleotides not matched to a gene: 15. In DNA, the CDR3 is TGTGCCAGCAGCAGACAACCGGGACTAGTGGGCGGTGAGCAGTTCTTC. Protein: CASSRQPGLVGGEQFF.

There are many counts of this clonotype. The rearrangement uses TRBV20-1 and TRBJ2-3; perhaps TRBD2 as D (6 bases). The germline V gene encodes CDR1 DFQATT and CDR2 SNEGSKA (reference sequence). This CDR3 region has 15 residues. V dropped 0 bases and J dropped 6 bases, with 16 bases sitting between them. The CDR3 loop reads CSARDLGGGGDTQYF. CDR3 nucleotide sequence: TGCAGTGCTAGAGATCTCGGCGGTGGGGGGGATACGCAGTATTTT.

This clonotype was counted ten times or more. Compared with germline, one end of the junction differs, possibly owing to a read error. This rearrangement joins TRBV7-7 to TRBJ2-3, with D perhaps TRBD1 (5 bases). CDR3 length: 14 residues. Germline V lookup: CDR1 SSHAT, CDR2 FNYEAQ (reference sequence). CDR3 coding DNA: TGTGCTAGCAGCTCAGGGATGGGCACAGATACGCAGTATTTT. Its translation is CASSSGMGTDTQYF.

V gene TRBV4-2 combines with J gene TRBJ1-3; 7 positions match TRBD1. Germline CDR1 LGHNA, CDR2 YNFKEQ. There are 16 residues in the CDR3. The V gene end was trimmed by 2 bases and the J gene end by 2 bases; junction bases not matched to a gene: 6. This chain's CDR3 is CASSQPTTGAGNTIYF. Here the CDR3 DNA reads TGTGCCAGCAGCCAACCAACTACAGGGGCTGGAAACACCATATATTTT.

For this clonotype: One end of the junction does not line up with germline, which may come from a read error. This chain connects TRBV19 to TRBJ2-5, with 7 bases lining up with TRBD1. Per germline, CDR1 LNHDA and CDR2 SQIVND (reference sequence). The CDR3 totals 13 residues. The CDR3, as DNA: TGTGCCAGTAGTATCCAAAATTCGGACAGGTTAAACTTC. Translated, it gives CASSIQNSDRLNF.

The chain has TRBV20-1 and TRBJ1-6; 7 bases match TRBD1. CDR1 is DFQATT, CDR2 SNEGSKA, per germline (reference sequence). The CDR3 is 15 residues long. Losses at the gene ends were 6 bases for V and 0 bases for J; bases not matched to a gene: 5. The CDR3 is CSAGRGSSYNSPLHF. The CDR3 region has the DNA TGCAGTGCCGGCAGGGGGAGCTCCTATAATTCACCCCTCCACTTT.

As DNA, the CDR3 is TGTGCCAGCAGCTTAGGCGAATTCTACGAGCAGTACTTC. Its translation: CASSLGEFYEQYF. V usage is TRBV7-6 and J usage is TRBJ2-7; D not resolved. The V gene lost 1 base and the J gene lost 3 bases, with 7 bases spanning the gap. Germline V gene sequence: CDR1 SGHVS, CDR2 FNYEAQ. The CDR3 loop spans 13 amino acids.

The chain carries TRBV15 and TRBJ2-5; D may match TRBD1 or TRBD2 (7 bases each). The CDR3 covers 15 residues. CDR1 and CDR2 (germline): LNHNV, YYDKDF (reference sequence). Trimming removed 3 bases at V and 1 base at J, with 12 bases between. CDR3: CATSRGGTVQETQYF. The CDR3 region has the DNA TGTGCCACCAGCAGGGGGGGGACAGTCCAAGAGACCCAGTACTTC.

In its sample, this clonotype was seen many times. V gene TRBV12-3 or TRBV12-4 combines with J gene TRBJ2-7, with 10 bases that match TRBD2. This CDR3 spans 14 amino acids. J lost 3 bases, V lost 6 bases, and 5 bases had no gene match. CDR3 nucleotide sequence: TGTGCCAGCAGACCTAGCGGGGGTTACTACGAGCAGTACTTC. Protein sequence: CASRPSGGYYEQYF.

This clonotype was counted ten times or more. This CDR3 reads CASSFGAGRIGYTF. DNA for the CDR3: TGTGCCAGCAGTTTCGGGGCAGGGCGAATTGGCTACACCTTC. The genes are TRBV12-3 or TRBV12-4 and TRBJ1-2, with D possibly being TRBD1 (5 bases). The V gene lost 3 bases and the J gene lost 7 bases, with 15 bases spanning the gap. The CDR3 loop spans 14 amino acids.

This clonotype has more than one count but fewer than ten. Written as DNA, the CDR3 is TGTGCCAGCAGCTTACAACCCCACTTTGCGGAGCAGTTCTTC. It yields the protein CASSLQPHFAEQFF. The rearrangement uses TRBV7-9 and TRBJ2-1; D is undetermined. The germline V gene encodes CDR1 SEHNR and CDR2 FQNEAQ (reference sequence). With 2 bases removed from V and 10 bases from J, the gap between germline ends came to 15 bases. This CDR3 region has 14 residues.

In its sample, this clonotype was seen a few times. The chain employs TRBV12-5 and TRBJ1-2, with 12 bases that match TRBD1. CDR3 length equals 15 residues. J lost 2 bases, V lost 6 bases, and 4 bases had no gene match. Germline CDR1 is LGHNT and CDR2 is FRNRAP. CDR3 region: CASGLGTGGNYGYTF. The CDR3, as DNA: TGTGCTAGTGGCCTAGGGACAGGGGGCAACTATGGCTACACCTTC.

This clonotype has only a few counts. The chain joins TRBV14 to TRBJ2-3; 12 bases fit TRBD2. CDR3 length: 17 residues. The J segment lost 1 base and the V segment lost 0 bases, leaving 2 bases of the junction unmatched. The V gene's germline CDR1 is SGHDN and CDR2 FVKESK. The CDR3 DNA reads TGTGCCAGCAGCCAAGAACGGACTAGCGGGGGCACAGATACGCAGTATTTT. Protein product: CASSQERTSGGTDTQYF. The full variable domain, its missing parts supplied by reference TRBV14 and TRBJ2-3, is EAGVTQFPSHSVIEKGQTVTLRCDPISGHDNLYWYRRVMGKEIKFLLHFVKESKQDESGMPNNRFLAERTGGTYSTLKVQPAELEDSGVYFCASSQERTSGGTDTQYFGPGTRLTVL.

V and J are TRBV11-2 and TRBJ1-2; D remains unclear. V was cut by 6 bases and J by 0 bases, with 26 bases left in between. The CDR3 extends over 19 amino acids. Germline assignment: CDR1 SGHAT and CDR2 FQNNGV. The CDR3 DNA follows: TGTGCCAGCAGGAGGATCGGGGAGGAGAGAGATAAAACTAACTATGGCTACACCTTC. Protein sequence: CASRRIGEERDKTNYGYTF.

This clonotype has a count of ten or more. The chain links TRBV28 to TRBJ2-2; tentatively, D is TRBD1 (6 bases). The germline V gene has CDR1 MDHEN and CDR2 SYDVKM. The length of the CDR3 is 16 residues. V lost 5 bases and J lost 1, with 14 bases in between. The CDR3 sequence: CASSNLKQGNTGELFF. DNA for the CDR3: TGTGCCAGCAGTAACTTAAAACAGGGGAACACCGGGGAGCTGTTTTTT.

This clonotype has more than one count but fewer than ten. CDR3 in amino acids: CASSEEKRQNTEAFF. The CDR3 bases are TGTGCCAGCAGTGAAGAGAAGAGACAAAACACTGAAGCTTTCTTT. The chain couples TRBV2 to TRBJ1-1, with D unresolved. Trimming removed 1 base from V and 2 bases from J, with 11 bases in between. The CDR3 extends over 15 amino acids. CDR1 and CDR2 (germline): SNHLY, FYNNEI.

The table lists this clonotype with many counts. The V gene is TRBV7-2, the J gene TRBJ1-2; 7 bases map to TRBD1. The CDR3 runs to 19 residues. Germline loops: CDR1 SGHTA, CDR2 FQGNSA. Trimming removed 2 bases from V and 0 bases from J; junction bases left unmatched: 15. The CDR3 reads CASSLTYIYHRGANYGYTF. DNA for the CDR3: TGTGCCAGCAGCTTAACGTATATCTACCACAGGGGCGCTAACTATGGCTACACCTTC.

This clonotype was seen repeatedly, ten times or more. The CDR3: CASSFRRGDRGHYEQYF. Here the CDR3 DNA reads TGTGCCAGCAGCTTCCGGAGGGGGGACAGGGGGCACTACGAGCAGTACTTC. V is TRBV7-6 and J is TRBJ2-7, with 12 bases that match TRBD1. The CDR3 runs to 17 residues. CDR1 is SGHVS, CDR2 FNYEAQ, per germline. With V trimmed by 3 bases and J by 3 bases, 9 bases remained unmatched.

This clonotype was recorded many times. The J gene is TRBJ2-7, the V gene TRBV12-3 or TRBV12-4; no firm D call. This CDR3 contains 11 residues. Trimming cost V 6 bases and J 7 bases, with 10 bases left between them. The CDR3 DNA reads TGTGCCAGCAGCTTTTGGGAAGAGCAGTACTTC. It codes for CASSFWEEQYF.

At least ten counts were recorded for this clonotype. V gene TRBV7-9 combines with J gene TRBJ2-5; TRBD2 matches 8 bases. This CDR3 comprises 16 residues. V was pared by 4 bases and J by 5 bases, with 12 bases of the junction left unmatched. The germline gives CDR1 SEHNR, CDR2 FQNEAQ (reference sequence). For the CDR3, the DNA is TGTGCCAGCAGCTCTCCCGGACTAGCCTCGGGCGAGACCCAGTACTTC. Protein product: CASSSPGLASGETQYF.

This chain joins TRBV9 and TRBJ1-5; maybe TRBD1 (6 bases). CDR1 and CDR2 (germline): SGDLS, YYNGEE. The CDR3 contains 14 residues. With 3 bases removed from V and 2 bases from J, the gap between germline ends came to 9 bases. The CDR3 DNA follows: TGTGCCAGCAGCGCCGGGGGCGGCAATCAGCCCCAGCATTTT. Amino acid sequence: CASSAGGGNQPQHF.

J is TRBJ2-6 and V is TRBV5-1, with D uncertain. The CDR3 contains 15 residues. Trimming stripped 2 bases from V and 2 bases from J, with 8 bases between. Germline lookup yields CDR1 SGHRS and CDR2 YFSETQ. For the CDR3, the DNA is TGCGCCAGCAGCTTCATAGTAGCTGGGGCCAACGTCCTGACTTTC. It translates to CASSFIVAGANVLTF.

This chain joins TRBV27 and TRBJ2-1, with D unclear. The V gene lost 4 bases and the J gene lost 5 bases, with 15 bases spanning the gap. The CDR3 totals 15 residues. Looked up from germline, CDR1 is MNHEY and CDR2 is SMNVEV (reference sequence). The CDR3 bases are TGTGCCAGCAGTTCTCTTTTAGGTTGGGACAATGAGCAGTTCTTC. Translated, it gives CASSSLLGWDNEQFF.

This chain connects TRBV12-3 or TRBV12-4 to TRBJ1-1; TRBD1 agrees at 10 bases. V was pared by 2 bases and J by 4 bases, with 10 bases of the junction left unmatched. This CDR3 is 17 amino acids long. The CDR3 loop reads CASSLTTAWTGGTEAFF. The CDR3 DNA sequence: TGTGCCAGCAGTTTAACCACGGCTTGGACAGGGGGCACTGAAGCTTTCTTT.

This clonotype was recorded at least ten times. CDR3: CSAHRQGQWDEAQYF. In DNA form, the CDR3 reads TGCAGTGCCCACCGTCAGGGACAGTGGGACGAAGCCCAGTACTTC. V is TRBV20-1 and J is TRBJ2-5; TRBD1 aligns across 7 bases. The CDR3 sequence is 15 residues long. The V gene's germline CDR1 is DFQATT and CDR2 SNEGSKA (reference sequence). V was clipped by 6 bases and J by 9 bases; unmatched bases: 19.

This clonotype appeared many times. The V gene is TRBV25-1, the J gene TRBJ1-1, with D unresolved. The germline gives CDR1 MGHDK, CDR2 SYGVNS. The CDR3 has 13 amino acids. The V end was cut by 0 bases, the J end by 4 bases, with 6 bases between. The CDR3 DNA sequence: TGTGCCAGCAGTGAATATTCCGGCACTGAAGCTTTCTTT. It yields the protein CASSEYSGTEAFF.

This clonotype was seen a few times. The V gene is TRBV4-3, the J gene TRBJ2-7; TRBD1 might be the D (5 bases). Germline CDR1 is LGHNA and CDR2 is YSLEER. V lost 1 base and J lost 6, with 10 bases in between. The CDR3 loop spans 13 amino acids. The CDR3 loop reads CASSQVRGGEQYF. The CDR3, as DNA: TGCGCCAGCAGCCAAGTTAGGGGTGGCGAGCAGTACTTC.